This T cell receptor (beta chain) was captured in a study of T cell responses to AZD1222 COVID-19 vaccine. Germline V lookup: CDR1 SGHRS, CDR2 YFSETQ. The CDR3 is made up of 14 amino acids. Trimming at V came to 0 bases and at J to 8 bases, leaving 3 bases not matched to a gene. Sequencing used immunoSEQ multiplex PCR; TCRdb keeps in-frame clones, though not all of them. Of about 110,000 clones listed, roughly 87% are singletons. V is TRBV5-1 and J is TRBJ1-4; 8 nucleotides align to TRBD1. Here the sequenced sample was peripheral blood, taken 28 days after the second AZD1222 dose. The source is an adult who received the AZD1222 COVID-19 vaccine. CDR3 DNA: TGCGCCAGCAGCTTGGGGGGACAGGTGGAAAAACTGTTTTTT. Amino acid sequence: CASSLGGQVEKLFF.